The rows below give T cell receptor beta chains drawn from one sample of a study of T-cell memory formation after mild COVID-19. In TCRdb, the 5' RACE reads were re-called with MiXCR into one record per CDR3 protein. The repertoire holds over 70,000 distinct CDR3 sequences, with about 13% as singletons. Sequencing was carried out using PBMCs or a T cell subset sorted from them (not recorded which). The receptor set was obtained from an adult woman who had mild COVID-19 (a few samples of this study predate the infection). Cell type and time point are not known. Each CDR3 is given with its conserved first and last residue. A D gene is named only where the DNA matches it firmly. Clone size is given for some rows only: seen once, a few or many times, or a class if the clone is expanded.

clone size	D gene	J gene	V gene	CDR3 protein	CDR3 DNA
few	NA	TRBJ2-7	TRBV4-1	CASSQRQLASEQYF	TGCGCCAGCAGCCAAAGACAACTGGCGTCCGAGCAGTACTTC
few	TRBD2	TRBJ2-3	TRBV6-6	CASSYTSLAGGPADTQYF	TGTGCCAGCAGTTACACCTCACTAGCGGGAGGGCCAGCAGATACGCAGTATTTT
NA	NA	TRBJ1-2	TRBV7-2	CASSLAKSLEDTF	TGTGCCAGCAGCTTAGCCAAGTCACTAGAGGACACCTTC
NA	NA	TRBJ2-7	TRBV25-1	CASSDTAPVSYEQYF	TGTGCCAGCAGTGATACAGCTCCGGTATCCTACGAGCAGTACTTC
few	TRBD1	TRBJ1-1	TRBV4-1	CASSQLTGMNTEAFF	TGCGCCAGCAGCCAGTTGACAGGGATGAACACTGAAGCTTTCTTT
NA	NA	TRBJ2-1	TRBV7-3	CASSQRGGREGEQFF	TGTGCCAGCAGCCAAAGGGGTGGGCGGGAAGGAGAGCAGTTCTTC
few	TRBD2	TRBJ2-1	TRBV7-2	CASSSGLAGEYTSDNEQFF	TGTGCCAGCAGCTCGGGACTAGCGGGGGAGTACACCTCGGACAATGAGCAGTTCTTC
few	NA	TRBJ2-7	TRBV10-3	CAISESEGGGDEQYF	TGTGCCATCAGTGAGTCCGAGGGAGGGGGCGACGAGCAGTACTTC
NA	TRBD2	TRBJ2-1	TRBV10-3	CAISWTGLAGVNNEQFF	TGTGCCATCAGTTGGACCGGACTAGCGGGAGTGAACAATGAGCAGTTCTTC
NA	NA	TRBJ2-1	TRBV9	CASSPRGFPDNEQFF	TGTGCCAGCAGCCCCCGAGGGTTTCCTGACAATGAGCAGTTCTTC
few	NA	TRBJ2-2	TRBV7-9	CASTPSGDVGELFF	TGTGCCAGCACCCCGTCAGGGGATGTCGGGGAGCTGTTTTTT
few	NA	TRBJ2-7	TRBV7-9	CASSASYNYYEQYF	TGTGCCAGCAGCGCAAGTTATAACTACTACGAGCAGTACTTC
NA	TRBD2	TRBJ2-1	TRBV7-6	CASSPLREGLPEQFF	TGTGCCAGCAGCCCTTTGCGGGAGGGCCTCCCTGAGCAGTTCTTC
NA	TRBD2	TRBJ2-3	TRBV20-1	CSARATGTSFPNTDTQYF	TGCAGTGCTAGAGCAACCGGGACTAGCTTTCCCAACACAGATACGCAGTATTTT
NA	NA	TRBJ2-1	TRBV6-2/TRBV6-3	CASRDRQRSSYNEQFF	TGTGCCAGCAGGGACAGACAGAGGAGCTCCTACAATGAGCAGTTCTTC
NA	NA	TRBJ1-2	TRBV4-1	CASSPGQSDSSDYTF	TGCGCCAGCAGCCCCGGGCAGTCGGACTCGAGCGACTACACCTTC
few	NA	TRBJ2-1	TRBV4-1	CASSQDGGGPNNEQFF	TGCGCCAGCAGCCAAGATGGTGGGGGCCCAAACAATGAGCAGTTCTTC
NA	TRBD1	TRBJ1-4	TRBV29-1	CSVETGGAVGEKLFF	TGCAGCGTTGAAACAGGGGGCGCAGTGGGTGAAAAACTGTTTTTT
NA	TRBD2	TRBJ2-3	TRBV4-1	CASSQGAGRGEFDTQYF	TGCGCCAGCAGCCAAGGGGCGGGGCGGGGGGAGTTCGATACGCAGTATTTT
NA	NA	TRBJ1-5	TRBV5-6	CASSLGRVVQPQHF	TGTGCCAGCAGCTTGGGCAGGGTCGTTCAGCCCCAGCATTTT
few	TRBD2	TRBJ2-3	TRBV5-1	CASRPLAGAIITDTQYF	TGCGCCAGCAGACCACTAGCGGGGGCCATTATCACAGATACGCAGTATTTT
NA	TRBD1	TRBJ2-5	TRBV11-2	CASRRTGASKETQYF	TGTGCCAGCAGGCGGACAGGGGCGAGTAAAGAGACCCAGTACTTC
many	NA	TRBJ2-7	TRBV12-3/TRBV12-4	CASTLGGASYEQYF	TGTGCCAGCACCTTAGGGGGGGCATCCTACGAGCAGTACTTC
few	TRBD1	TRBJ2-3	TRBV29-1	CSVEDPRDRGDTQYF	TGCAGCGTTGAAGACCCTCGGGACAGGGGTGATACGCAGTATTTT
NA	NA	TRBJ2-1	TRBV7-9	CASSSPGYEQFF	TGTGCCAGCAGCTCCCCAGGCTATGAGCAGTTCTTC
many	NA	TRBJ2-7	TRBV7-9	CASSLGFSAIYEQYF	TGTGCCAGCAGCTTAGGTTTCTCTGCTATCTACGAGCAGTACTTC
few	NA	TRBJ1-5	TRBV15	CATSRDDSQPQHF	TGTGCCACCAGCAGAGATGACAGTCAGCCCCAGCATTTT
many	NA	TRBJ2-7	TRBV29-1	CSVETRGTASYEQYF	TGCAGCGTTGAGACCCGCGGGACAGCATCCTACGAGCAGTACTTC
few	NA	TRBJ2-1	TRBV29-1	CSVPIRGLDNEQFF	TGCAGCGTGCCCATCAGGGGCTTGGACAATGAGCAGTTCTTC
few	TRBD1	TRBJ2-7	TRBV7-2	CASSSGTGLPEQYF	TGTGCCAGCAGCTCCGGGACAGGGCTTCCCGAGCAGTACTTC
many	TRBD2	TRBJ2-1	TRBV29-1	CSVEATSGRIMDEQFF	TGCAGCGTTGAGGCGACTAGCGGGAGAATCATGGATGAGCAGTTCTTC
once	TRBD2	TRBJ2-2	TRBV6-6	CAIPKPETSGNTGELFF	TGTGCCATCCCCAAACCCGAGACTAGCGGGAACACCGGGGAGCTGTTTTTT
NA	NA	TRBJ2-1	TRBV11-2	CASSSRLGSYNEQFF	TGTGCCAGCAGCTCAAGACTCGGCTCCTACAATGAGCAGTTCTTC
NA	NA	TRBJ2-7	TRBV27	CASSRLTDSYEQYF	TGTGCCAGCAGTCGCCTGACGGACTCCTACGAGCAGTACTTC
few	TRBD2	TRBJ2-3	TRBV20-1	CSAPTSGRPTDTQYF	TGCAGTGCCCCGACTAGCGGGAGGCCCACAGATACGCAGTATTTT
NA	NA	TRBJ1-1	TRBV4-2	CASSQVGELTEAFF	TGTGCCAGCAGCCAAGTAGGGGAACTCACTGAAGCTTTCTTT
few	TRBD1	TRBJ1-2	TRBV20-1	CSAPTGSNYGYTF	TGCAGTGCTCCGACAGGGTCTAACTATGGCTACACCTTC
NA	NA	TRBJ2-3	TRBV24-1	CATSAKDDTLFGNTQYF	TGTGCCACCAGTGCGAAGGATGACACCCTATTTGGTAATACGCAGTATTTT
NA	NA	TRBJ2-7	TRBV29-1	CSVEDPGKSSYEQYF	TGCAGCGTTGAAGATCCAGGGAAGAGTTCCTACGAGCAGTACTTC
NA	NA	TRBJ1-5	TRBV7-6	CASSLGGSQPQHF	TGTGCCAGCAGCTTAGGGGGGAGTCAGCCCCAGCATTTT
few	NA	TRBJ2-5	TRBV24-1	CATSDDSKETQYF	TGTGCCACCAGTGACGACAGCAAAGAGACCCAGTACTTC
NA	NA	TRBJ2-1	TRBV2	CASLTGASYNEQFF	TGTGCCAGCTTAACGGGGGCGTCCTACAATGAGCAGTTCTTC
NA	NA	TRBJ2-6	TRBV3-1	CASSQEWGAGANVLTF	TGTGCCAGCAGCCAAGAATGGGGAGCTGGGGCCAACGTCCTGACTTTC
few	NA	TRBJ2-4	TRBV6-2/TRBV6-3	CASSLGTVNIQYF	TGTGCCAGCAGTTTGGGGACCGTAAACATTCAGTACTTC
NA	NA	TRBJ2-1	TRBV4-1	CASSGGTNEQFF	TGCGCCAGCAGCGGGGGAACCAATGAGCAGTTCTTC